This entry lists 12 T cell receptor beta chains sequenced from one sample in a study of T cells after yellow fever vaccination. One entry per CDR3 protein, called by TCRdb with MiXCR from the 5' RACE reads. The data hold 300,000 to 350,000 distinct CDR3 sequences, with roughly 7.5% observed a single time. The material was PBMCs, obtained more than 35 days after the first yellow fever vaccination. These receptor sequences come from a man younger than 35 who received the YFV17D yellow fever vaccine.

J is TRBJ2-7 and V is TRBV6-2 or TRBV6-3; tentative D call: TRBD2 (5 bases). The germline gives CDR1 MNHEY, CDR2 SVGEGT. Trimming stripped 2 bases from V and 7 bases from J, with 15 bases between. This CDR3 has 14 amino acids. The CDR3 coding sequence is TGTGCCAGCAGTTACCGTCTAGCACGACGGGAGCAGTACTTC. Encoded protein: CASSYRLARREQYF.

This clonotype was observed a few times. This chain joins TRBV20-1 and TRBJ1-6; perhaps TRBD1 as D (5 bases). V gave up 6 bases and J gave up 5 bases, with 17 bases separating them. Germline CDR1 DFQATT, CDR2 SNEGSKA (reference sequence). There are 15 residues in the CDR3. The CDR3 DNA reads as TGCAGTGCACCGCCCCAGGGCGTTGATAATTCACCCCTCCACTTT. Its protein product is CSAPPQGVDNSPLHF.

The CDR3 DNA follows: TGTGCCAGCAGCCCCGGGTCCCACTCTGATACGCAGTATTTT. This gives the protein CASSPGSHSDTQYF. The V gene is TRBV7-3, the J gene TRBJ2-3; D is uncertain. Germline V CDR1 and CDR2: SGHTA, FQGTGA. CDR3 size: 14 residues. V lost 5 bases to trimming and J lost 6 bases, with 15 bases between them.

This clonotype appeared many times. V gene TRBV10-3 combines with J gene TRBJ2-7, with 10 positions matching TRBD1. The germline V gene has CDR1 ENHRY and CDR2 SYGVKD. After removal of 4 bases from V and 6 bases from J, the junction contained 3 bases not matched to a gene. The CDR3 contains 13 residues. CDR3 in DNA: TGTGCCATCAGTGGGACAGGGGGATTCGAGCAGTACTTC. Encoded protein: CAISGTGGFEQYF.

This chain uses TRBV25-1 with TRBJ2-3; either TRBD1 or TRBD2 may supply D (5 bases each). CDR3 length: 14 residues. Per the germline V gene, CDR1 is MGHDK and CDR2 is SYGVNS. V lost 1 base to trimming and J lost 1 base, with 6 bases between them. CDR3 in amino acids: CASSEWDGTDTQYF. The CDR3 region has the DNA TGTGCCAGCAGTGAATGGGACGGCACAGATACGCAGTATTTT.

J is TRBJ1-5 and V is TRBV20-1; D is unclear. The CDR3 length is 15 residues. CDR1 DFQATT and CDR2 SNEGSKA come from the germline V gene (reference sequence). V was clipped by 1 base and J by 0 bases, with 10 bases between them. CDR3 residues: CSARVPAPSNQPQHF. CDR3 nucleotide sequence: TGCAGTGCTAGAGTTCCAGCCCCTAGCAATCAGCCCCAGCATTTT.

CDR3 DNA: TGTGCCAGCAGCCCTCAAGTCTACGAGCAGTACTTC. Translating gives CASSPQVYEQYF. The chain carries TRBV12-3 or TRBV12-4 and TRBJ2-7, with no clear D. Trimming left V 6 bases short and J 3 bases short, with 9 bases between. This CDR3 region has 12 residues.

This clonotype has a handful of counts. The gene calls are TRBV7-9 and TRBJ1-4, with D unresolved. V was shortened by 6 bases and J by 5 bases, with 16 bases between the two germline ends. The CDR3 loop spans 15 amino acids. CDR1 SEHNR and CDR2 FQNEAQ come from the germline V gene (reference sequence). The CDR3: CASRPRSWTNEKLFF. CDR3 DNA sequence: TGTGCCAGCAGACCTCGATCTTGGACGAATGAAAAACTGTTTTTT.

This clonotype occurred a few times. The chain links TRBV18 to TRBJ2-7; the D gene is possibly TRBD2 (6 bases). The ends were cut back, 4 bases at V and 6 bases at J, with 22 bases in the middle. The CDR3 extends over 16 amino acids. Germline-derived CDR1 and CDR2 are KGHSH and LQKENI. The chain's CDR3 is CASSQNRGGLTGEQYV. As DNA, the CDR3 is TGTGCCAGCTCACAGAACCGTGGAGGGCTAACTGGCGAGCAGTACGTC.

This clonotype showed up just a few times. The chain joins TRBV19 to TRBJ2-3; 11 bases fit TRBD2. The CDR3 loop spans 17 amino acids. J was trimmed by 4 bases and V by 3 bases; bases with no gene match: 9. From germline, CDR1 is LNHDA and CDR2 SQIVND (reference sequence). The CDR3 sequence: CASSISLTSGAADTQYF. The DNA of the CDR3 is TGTGCCAGTAGTATTTCCCTGACTAGCGGGGCCGCAGATACGCAGTATTTT.

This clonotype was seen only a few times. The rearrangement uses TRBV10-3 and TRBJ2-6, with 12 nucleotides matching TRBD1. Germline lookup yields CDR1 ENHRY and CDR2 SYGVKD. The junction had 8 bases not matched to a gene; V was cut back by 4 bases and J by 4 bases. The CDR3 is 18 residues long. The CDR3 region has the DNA TGTGCCATCAGTGCCCAGGGACAGGGGGCTGGGGGGGCCAACGTCCTGACTTTC. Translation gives CAISAQGQGAGGANVLTF.

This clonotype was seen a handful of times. This CDR3 reads CASSFGTGGEGGYTF. The DNA for the CDR3 is TGTGCCAGCAGCTTTGGGACAGGGGGCGAAGGAGGCTACACCTTC. This sequence joins TRBV9 and TRBJ1-2; 12 nucleotides line up with TRBD1. The V segment lost 4 bases and the J segment 8 bases; nucleotides outside the gene matches: 9. The CDR3 is made up of 15 amino acids. Germline-derived CDR1 and CDR2 are SGDLS and YYNGEE. The full variable domain, its missing parts supplied by reference TRBV9 and TRBJ1-2, is DSGVTQTPKHLITATGQRVTLRCSPRSGDLSVYWYQQSLDQGLQFLIQYYNGEERAKGNILERFSAQQFPDLHSELNLSSLELGDSALYFCASSFGTGGEGGYTFGSGTRLTVV.